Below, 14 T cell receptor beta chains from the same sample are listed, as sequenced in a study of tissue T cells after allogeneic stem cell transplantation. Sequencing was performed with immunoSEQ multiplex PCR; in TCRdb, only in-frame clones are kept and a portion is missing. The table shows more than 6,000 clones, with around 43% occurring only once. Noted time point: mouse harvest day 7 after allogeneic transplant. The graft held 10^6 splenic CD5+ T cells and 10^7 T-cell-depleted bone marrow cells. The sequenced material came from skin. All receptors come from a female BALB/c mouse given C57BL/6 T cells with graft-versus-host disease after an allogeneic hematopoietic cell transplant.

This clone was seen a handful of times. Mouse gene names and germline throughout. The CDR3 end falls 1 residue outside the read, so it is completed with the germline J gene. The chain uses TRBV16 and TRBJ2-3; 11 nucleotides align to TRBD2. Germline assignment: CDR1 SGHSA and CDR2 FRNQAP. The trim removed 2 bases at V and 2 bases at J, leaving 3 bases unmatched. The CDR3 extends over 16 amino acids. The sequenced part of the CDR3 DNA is TGTGCAAGCAGCTTACCGGGACTGGGGGTTGCAGAAACGCTGTAT. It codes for CASSLPGLGVAETLY. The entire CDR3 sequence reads CASSLPGLGVAETLYF.

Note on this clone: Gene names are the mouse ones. The DNA read from the CDR3 is TGTGCCAGCAGTAATCCCGGCCAGGGGAACACCGGGCAGCTCTAC. This translates into CASSNPGQGNTGQLY. The whole CDR3 sequence is CASSNPGQGNTGQLYF. The V call is TRBV19, the J call TRBJ2-2; D is perhaps TRBD1 (6 bases). The DNA ends 1 residue before the CDR3 does, and the rest of the CDR3 is filled in from the germline J gene. The germline gives CDR1 FNHDT, CDR2 SITEND (reference sequence). CDR3 length: 16 amino acids. V shed 3 bases and J shed 2 bases, with 14 bases lying between them. Complete variable domain (other parts from reference TRBV19 and TRBJ2-2): GGIITQTPKFLIGQEGQKLTLKCQQNFNHDTMYWYRQDSGKGLRLIYYSITENDLQKGDLSEGYDASREKKSSFSLTVTSAQKNEMAVFLCASSNPGQGNTGQLYFGEGSKLTVL.

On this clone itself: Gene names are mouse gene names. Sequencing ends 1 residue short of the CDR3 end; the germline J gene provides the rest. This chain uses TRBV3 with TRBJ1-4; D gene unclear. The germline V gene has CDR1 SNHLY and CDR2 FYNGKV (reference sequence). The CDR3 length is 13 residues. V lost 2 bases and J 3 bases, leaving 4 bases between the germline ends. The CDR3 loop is CASSLRANERLFF. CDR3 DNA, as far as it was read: TGTGCCAGCAGCTTAAGAGCCAACGAAAGATTATTT.

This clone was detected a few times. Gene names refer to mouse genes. The DNA read from the CDR3 is TGTGCCAGCAGTGACCCAGATAACAACCAGGCTCCGCTT. This codes for CASSDPDNNQAPL. From start to end, the CDR3 is CASSDPDNNQAPLF. The chain is built from TRBV13-3 and TRBJ1-5; D not resolved. The CDR3 goes on 1 residue after the read ends, and that part is filled in from the germline J gene. Trimming stripped 2 bases from V and 0 bases from J, with 6 bases between. The germline V gene has CDR1 NNHDY and CDR2 SYVADS. This CDR3 region has 14 residues.

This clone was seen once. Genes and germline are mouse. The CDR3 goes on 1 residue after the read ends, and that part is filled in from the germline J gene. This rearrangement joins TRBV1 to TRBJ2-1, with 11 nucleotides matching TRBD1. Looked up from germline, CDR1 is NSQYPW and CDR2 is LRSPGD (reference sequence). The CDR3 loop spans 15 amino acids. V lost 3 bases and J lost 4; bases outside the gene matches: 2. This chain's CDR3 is CTCSAGTGGYAEQFF. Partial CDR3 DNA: TGCACCTGCAGTGCCGGGACAGGGGGATATGCTGAGCAGTTC.

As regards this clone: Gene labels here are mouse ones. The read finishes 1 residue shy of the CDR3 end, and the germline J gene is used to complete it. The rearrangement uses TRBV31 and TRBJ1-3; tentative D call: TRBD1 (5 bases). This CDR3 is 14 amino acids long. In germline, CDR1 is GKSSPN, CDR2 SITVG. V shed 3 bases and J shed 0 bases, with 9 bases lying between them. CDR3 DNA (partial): TGTGCCTGGAGGCAGGACATTTCTGGAAATACGCTCTAT. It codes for CAWRQDISGNTLY. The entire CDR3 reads CAWRQDISGNTLYF.

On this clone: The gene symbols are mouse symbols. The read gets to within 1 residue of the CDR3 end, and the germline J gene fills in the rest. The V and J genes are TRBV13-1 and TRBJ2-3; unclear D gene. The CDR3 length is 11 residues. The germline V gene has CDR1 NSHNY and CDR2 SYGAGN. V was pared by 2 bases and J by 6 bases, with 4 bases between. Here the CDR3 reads CASSDKETLYF. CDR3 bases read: TGTGCCAGCAGTGACAAGGAAACGCTGTAT.

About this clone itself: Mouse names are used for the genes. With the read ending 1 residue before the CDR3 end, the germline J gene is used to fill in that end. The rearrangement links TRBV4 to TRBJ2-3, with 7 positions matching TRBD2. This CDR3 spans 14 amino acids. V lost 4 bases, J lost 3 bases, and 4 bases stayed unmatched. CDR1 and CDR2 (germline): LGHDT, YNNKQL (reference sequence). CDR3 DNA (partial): TGTGCCAGCAGCTTGCGGGGGGGAGCAGAAACGCTGTAT. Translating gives CASSLRGGAETLY. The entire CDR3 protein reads CASSLRGGAETLYF.

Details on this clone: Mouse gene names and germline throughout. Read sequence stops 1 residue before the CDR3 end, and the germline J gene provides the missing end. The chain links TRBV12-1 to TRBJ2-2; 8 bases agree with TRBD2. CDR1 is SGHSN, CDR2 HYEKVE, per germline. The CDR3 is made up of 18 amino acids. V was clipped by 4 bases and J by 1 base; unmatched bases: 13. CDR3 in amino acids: CASSRVPGLARNTGQLYF. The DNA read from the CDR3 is TGTGCCAGCTCCCGAGTCCCGGGACTGGCGCGAAACACCGGGCAGCTCTAC.

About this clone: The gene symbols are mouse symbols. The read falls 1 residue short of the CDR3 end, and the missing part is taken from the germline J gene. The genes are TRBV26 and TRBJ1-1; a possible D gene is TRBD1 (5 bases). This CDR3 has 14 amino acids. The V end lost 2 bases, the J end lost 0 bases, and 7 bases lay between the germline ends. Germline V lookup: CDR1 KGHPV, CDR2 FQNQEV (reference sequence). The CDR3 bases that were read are TGTGCCAGCAGTCTGCAGGGACCAAACACAGAAGTCTTC. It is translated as CASSLQGPNTEVF. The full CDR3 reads CASSLQGPNTEVFF.

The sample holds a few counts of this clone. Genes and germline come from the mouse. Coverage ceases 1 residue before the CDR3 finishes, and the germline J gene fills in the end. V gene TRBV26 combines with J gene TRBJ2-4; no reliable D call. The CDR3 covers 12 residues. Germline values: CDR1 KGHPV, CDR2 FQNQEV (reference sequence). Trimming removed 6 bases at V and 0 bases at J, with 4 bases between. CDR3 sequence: CASRPSQNTLYF. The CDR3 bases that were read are TGTGCCAGCAGGCCTAGTCAAAACACCTTGTAC.

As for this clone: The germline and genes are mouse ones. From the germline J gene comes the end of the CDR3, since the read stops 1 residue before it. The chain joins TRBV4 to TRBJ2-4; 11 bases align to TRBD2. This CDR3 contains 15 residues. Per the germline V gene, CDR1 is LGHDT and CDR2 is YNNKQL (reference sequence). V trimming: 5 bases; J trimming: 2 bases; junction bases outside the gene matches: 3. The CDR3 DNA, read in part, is TGTGCCAGCAGCCCGGACTGGGGGGATCAAAACACCTTGTAC. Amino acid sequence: CASSPDWGDQNTLY. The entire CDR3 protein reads CASSPDWGDQNTLYF.

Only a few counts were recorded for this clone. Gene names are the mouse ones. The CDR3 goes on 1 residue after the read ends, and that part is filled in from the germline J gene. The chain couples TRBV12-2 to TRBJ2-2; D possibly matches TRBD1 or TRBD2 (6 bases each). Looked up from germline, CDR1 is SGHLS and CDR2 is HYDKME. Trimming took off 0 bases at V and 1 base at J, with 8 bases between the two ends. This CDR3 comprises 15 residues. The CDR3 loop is CASSLWGLNTGQLYF. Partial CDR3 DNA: TGTGCCAGCTCTCTCTGGGGGCTAAACACCGGGCAGCTCTAC.

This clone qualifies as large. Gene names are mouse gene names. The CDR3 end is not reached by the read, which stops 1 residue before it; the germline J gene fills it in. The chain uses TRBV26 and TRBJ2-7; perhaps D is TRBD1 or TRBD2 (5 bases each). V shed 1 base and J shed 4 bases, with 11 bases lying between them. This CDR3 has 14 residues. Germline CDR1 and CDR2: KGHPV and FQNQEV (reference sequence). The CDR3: CASSLYGGSYEQYF. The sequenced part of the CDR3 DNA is TGTGCCAGCAGTCTGTACGGGGGTTCGTATGAACAGTAC.